This T cell receptor (beta chain) was recovered during a study of regulatory and conventional T cells in RAG deficiency. Broader study findings: Other subsets showed around 9.4-fold reductions, but Treg unique TCR beta sequences fell 75 to 100-fold in these patients.

Concerning this clone itself: What it binds is not known.

The CDR3 length is 18 residues. V trimming: 4 bases; J trimming: 4 bases; junction bases outside the gene matches: 12. CDR1 SGHRS and CDR2 YFSETQ come from the germline V gene. Repertoires were generated with immunoSEQ multiplex PCR, while TCRdb's copy carries only in-frame clones and drops some. The sample shows approximately 12,000 clones, about 92% of them seen only once. The sorted conventional CD4+ T cells were CD25-low and CD127-high, with genomic DNA sequenced. The same data also went into a second study, on regulatory T cells. That work contributes: Primers: 52 TRBV forward and 13 TRBJ reverse.

The sequencing input was CD4+ effector T cells sorted from blood. This receptor was identified in a human donor in good health. The V call is TRBV5-1, the J call TRBJ2-1; 12 bases line up with TRBD2. Here the CDR3 DNA reads TGCGCCAGCAGCATGAGGCTAGCGGGGGGGCAACCGTACAATGAGCAGTTCTTC. Its protein product is CASSMRLAGGQPYNEQFF.